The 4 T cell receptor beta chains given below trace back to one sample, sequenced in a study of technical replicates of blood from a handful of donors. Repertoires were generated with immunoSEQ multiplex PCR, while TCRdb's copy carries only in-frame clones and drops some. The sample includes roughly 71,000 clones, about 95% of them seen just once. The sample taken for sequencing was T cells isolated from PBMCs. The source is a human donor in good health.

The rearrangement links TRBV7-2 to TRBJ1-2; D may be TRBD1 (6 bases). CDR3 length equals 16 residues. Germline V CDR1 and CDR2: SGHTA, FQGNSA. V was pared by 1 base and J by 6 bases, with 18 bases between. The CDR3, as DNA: TGTGCCAGCAGCTTAGATCCAGGGGTAGGGGCCGATGGCTACACCTTC. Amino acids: CASSLDPGVGADGYTF.

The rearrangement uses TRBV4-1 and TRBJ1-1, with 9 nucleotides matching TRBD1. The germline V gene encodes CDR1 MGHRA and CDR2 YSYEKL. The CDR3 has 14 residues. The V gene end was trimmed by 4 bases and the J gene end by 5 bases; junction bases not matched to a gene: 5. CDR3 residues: CASSPRQGETEAFF. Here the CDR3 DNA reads TGCGCCAGCAGCCCTCGACAGGGGGAGACTGAAGCTTTCTTT.

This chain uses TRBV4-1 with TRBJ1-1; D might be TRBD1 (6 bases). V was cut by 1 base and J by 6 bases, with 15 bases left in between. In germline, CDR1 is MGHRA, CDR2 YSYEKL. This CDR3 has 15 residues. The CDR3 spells CASSQVVTGIPEAFF. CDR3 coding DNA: TGCGCCAGCAGCCAAGTGGTGACAGGTATCCCTGAAGCTTTCTTT.

CDR3 DNA sequence: TGTGCCAGCAGAACGGGACAACAGAACACCGGGGAGCTGTTTTTT. Translation: CASRTGQQNTGELFF. The chain has TRBV28 and TRBJ2-2; TRBD1 is a possible D gene (6 bases). The CDR3 sequence is 15 residues long. The germline V gene has CDR1 MDHEN and CDR2 SYDVKM. Trimming stripped 6 bases from V and 1 base from J, with 12 bases between.